This T cell receptor beta chain was identified in a study of T cell clones after liver transplantation. The overall study: TCRbeta sequencing after a pre-transplant mixed lymphocyte reaction identified graft-donor-reactive clones, later tracked in post-transplant blood. HCV positivity affected three of eight recipients; the rest lacked autoimmune or viral indications. Findings of the study overall: In two subjects, few donor cells limited the measurable donor-reactive repertoire.

CDR3 length equals 19 residues. V trimming: 3 bases; J trimming: 4 bases; junction bases outside the gene matches: 21. In regard to this clone: What it recognizes is unknown.

TCRdb's copy holds only in-frame clones and misses some; the assay was immunoSEQ multiplex PCR. The sample gives approximately 100,000 clones, around 84% of which show up once; 2.5% to 3.5% is in the top ten. The source material was CD4+ T cells from blood, sampled around 44 months after liver transplant. The source is a human patient who received a liver transplant. The T cells may come from the graft donor. The V call is TRBV5-3, the J call TRBJ1-1; 7 nucleotides align to TRBD1. TRBV5-3 is an ORF; its function is uncertain. The CDR3 DNA reads as TGTGCCAGAAGCTCCGCCGTGACAGGGAGTGCGGCTCAGGTCACTGAAGCTTTCTTT. It yields the protein CARSSAVTGSAAQVTEAFF.